This T cell receptor (beta chain) was sequenced for a study of blood T cell repertoires in COVID-19. Study-wide context: Samples came from the United States, Italy and Spain, spanning acute and convalescent COVID-19. PBMCs, B-cell-depleted T cells, or T cells were the source of the cDNA or gDNA that made up the material.

V shed 3 bases, J shed 3 bases, and the junction held 11 bases outside the gene matches. Germline assignment: CDR1 SGHRS and CDR2 YFSETQ. This CDR3 is 17 amino acids long. Original handling: Cell counts per sample came from amplifying reference gene primers. The data were produced by immunoSEQ multiplex PCR, yet TCRdb's version contains in-frame clones alone and is incomplete. That table supplies the V and J calls and clone size; D and trimming were determined from the DNA. The sample lists tens of thousands of clones, 88% occurring once. The clonotype originates from a man in his fifties or sixties with acute or convalescent COVID-19. Specimen: peripheral blood. The genes are TRBV5-1 and TRBJ1-1, with TRBD1 matching 10 bases. This CDR3 reads CASSWPGQGLRDTEAFF. The CDR3 bases are TGCGCCAGCAGCTGGCCGGGACAGGGGTTGAGGGACACTGAAGCTTTCTTT.